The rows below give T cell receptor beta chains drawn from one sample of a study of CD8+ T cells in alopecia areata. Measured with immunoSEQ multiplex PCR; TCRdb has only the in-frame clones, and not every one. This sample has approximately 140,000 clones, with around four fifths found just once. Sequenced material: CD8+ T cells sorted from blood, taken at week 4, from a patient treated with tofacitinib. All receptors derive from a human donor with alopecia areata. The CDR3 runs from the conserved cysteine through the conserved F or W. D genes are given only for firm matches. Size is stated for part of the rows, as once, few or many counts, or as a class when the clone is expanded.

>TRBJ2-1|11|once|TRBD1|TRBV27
CASSLGQTQFF
TGTGCCAGCAGTCTGGGACAGACCCAGTTCTTC
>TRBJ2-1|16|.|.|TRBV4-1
CASSQESRGTYNEQFF
TGCGCCAGCAGCCAAGAAAGCAGGGGAACCTACAATGAGCAGTTCTTC
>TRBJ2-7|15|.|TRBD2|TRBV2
CASSQWSGGDYEQYF
TGTGCCAGCAGCCAGTGGAGCGGGGGGGACTACGAGCAGTACTTC
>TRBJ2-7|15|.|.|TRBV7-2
CARPPLDRGRYEQYF
TGTGCCAGGCCGCCCCTGGACCGGGGGCGGTACGAGCAGTACTTC
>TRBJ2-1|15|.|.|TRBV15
CATSSASRGRNEQFF
TGTGCCACCAGCAGCGCGAGTCGGGGTCGAAATGAGCAGTTCTTC
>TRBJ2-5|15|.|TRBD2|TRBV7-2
CASSKTSGGYETQYF
TGTGCCAGCAGCAAGACTAGCGGGGGGTATGAGACCCAGTACTTC
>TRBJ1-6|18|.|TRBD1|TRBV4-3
CASSPDRIPRGDNSPLHF
TGCGCCAGCAGCCCGGACAGGATCCCCCGCGGGGATAATTCACCCCTCCACTTT
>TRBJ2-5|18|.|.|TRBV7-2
CASSHPLQGRQFQETQYF
TGTGCCAGCAGCCATCCTCTACAGGGACGACAATTTCAAGAGACCCAGTACTTC
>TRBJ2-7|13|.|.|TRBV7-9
CATSHSMGYEQYF
TGTGCCACCTCCCACTCCATGGGCTACGAGCAGTACTTC
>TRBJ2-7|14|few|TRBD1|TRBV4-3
CASSHRTGTYEQYF
TGCGCCAGCAGCCATAGGACAGGGACCTACGAGCAGTACTTC
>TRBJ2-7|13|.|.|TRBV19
CASSIVGGDEQYF
TGTGCCAGTAGTATAGTAGGAGGGGACGAGCAGTACTTC
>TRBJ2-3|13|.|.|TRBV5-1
CASTFRRGDTQYF
TGCGCCAGCACCTTCAGGCGTGGGGATACGCAGTATTTT
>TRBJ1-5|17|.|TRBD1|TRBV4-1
CASSQDVRTGQNQPQHF
TGCGCCAGCAGCCAAGATGTTAGGACAGGACAAAATCAGCCCCAGCATTTT
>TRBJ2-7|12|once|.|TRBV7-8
CASSLVSHEQYF
TGTGCCAGCAGCTTGGTCAGTCACGAGCAGTACTTC
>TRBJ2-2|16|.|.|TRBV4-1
CASSTRPRGNTGELFF
TGCGCCAGCAGCACCCGGCCTAGGGGGAACACCGGGGAGCTGTTTTTT
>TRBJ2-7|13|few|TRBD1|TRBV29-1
CSARTGGSYEQYF
TGCAGCGCCCGGACAGGGGGCTCCTACGAGCAGTACTTC
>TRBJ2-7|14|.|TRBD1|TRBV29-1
CSVLGQTSTYEQYF
TGCAGCGTGTTGGGACAGACCTCCACCTACGAGCAGTACTTC
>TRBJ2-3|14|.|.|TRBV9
CASSVELLTDTQYF
TGTGCCAGCAGCGTAGAACTACTCACAGATACGCAGTATTTT